The 22 T cell receptor beta chains presented below share a single source sample, sequenced in a study of read filtering for tumor transcriptome and immune sequencing. From approximately 400 ng of RNA, a library with molecular barcoded alpha/delta and beta/gamma adaptors was made. Each CDR3 protein is one row after TCRdb ran MiXCR on the reads. Here the sample spans 35,000 to 40,000 distinct CDR3 sequences, approximately 14% being singletons. The sample comprised a population of CD138-negative cells sorted from bone marrow. The receptors were gathered from a donor aged 40 or over with multiple myeloma.

Regarding this clonotype: The DNA is left out, because the CDR3 cannot be placed on it with certainty; the CDR3 is given as TCRdb lists it. The chain combines TRBV28 with TRBJ2-1; the DNA was not compared with TRBD1, the D call given in the table. Including both end residues, the CDR3 is 15 amino acids long. Germline loops: CDR1 MDHEN, CDR2 SYDVKM. The CDR3 spells CASSFGGGTVSEQSF.

In this sample, this clonotype turned up many times. The rearrangement joins TRBV5-1 to TRBJ2-7; 8 bases map to TRBD1. CDR3 length: 14 residues. Germline trimming cut 2 bases from V and 2 bases from J; bases unmatched to any gene: 3. In germline, CDR1 is SGHRS, CDR2 YFSETQ. The CDR3 DNA is TGCGCCAGCAGCTTAGGACAGGGAGCCTACGAGCAGTACTTC. Its translation: CASSLGQGAYEQYF. Variable domain in full (rest from reference TRBV5-1 and TRBJ2-7): KAGVTQTPRYLIKTRGQQVTLSCSPISGHRSVSWYQQTPGQGLQFLFEYFSETQRNKGNFPGRFSGRQFSNSRSEMNVSTLELGDSALYLCASSLGQGAYEQYFGPGTRLTVT.

This clonotype was counted at least ten times. J is TRBJ2-1 and V is TRBV9; TRBD2 agrees at 16 bases. Looked up from germline, CDR1 is SGDLS and CDR2 is YYNGEE. CDR3 length equals 17 residues. Trimming took 0 bases from V and 9 from J; bases not matched to a gene: 6. The CDR3 sequence: CASSVAAGLAGGTEQFF. CDR3 DNA: TGTGCCAGCAGCGTAGCCGCGGGACTAGCGGGAGGGACTGAGCAGTTCTTC.

Turning to this clonotype: A much more abundant neighbour one base away suggests this may be a read error. Because it lacks the conserved phenylalanine or tryptophan at the end, this CDR3 is likely a read error. V is TRBV14 and J is TRBJ2-7; possibly TRBD1 for D (5 bases). The CDR3 extends over 16 amino acids. Germline assignment: CDR1 SGHDN and CDR2 FVKESK. Deletions cut 2 bases from V and 4 bases from J, with 18 bases between. CDR3 loop: CASSQNAFRQNYEQYI. CDR3 bases: TGTGCCAGCAGCCAAAACGCCTTTAGACAGAATTACGAGCAGTACATC.

This clonotype was recorded at least ten times. The chain has TRBV2 and TRBJ2-5; D is possibly TRBD2 (5 bases). V was shortened by 5 bases and J by 2 bases, with 12 bases between the two germline ends. Germline V gene lookup returns CDR1 SNHLY and CDR2 FYNNEI. This CDR3 comprises 14 residues. In nucleotides, the CDR3 is TGTGCCAGCAGTTGGTTTGAGCGGCAAGAGACCCAGTACTTC. This encodes CASSWFERQETQYF.

V usage is TRBV7-2 and J usage is TRBJ1-3; 7 nucleotides align to TRBD1. The germline gives CDR1 SGHTA, CDR2 FQGNSA. V was clipped by 7 bases and J by 2 bases; unmatched bases: 8. This CDR3 contains 15 residues. The CDR3 sequence: CASTPGGIAGNTIYF. DNA of the CDR3: TGTGCCAGCACCCCAGGGGGGATAGCTGGAAACACCATATATTTT.

As regards this clonotype: One end of the junction fails to match germline, which may point to a read error. The chain is built from TRBV12-3 or TRBV12-4 and TRBJ2-1, with 11 bases identical to TRBD2. This CDR3 has 15 residues. The CDR3 bases are TGTGCCACCAGGCGGGTAGCGGGAGGGCCCGATGAGCAGTCCTTC. Its translation is CATRRVAGGPDEQSF.

Of note for this clonotype: A much more abundant neighbour one base away suggests this may be a read error. This rearrangement joins TRBV6-1 to TRBJ2-1; possibly TRBD2 for D (5 bases). Germline V gene data show CDR1 as MNHNS and CDR2 as SASEGT. The CDR3 is made up of 16 amino acids. CDR3 loop: CASSEVEGWTYKEQFF. The CDR3 DNA sequence: TGTGCCAGCAGTGAAGTCGAGGGATGGACCTACAAGGAGCAGTTCTTC.

This clonotype appeared many times. The chain links TRBV30 to TRBJ2-2; 15 nucleotides line up with TRBD2. The V and J ends lost 2 bases and 5 bases, in that order; junction bases with no gene match: 3. Germline V gene data show CDR1 as GTSNPN and CDR2 as SVGIG (reference sequence). CDR3 length: 16 amino acids. Here the CDR3 reads CAWSKGLAGGTGELFF. The DNA for the CDR3 is TGTGCCTGGAGTAAGGGACTAGCGGGAGGTACCGGGGAGCTGTTTTTT.

This clonotype has a count of ten or more. CDR3 sequence: CASSQHNRVLSYEQYF. The CDR3 nucleotides are TGTGCCAGCAGCCAACATAACAGGGTTCTTTCCTACGAGCAGTACTTC. The V gene is TRBV14, the J gene TRBJ2-7, with D maybe TRBD1 (6 bases). CDR1 and CDR2 from the germline V gene are SGHDN and FVKESK. CDR3 length equals 16 residues. Trimming took 2 bases from V and 1 from J, leaving 15 bases between them.

The genes are TRBV10-2 and TRBJ2-1; 10 positions agree with TRBD2. CDR1 is WSHSY and CDR2 is SAAADI in the germline V gene. The CDR3 sequence is 14 residues long. V gave up 7 bases and J gave up 5 bases; unmatched junction bases: 5. The CDR3 reads CASKGLAPDNEQFF. The CDR3, as DNA: TGCGCCAGCAAGGGACTAGCGCCCGACAATGAGCAGTTCTTC.

The chain joins TRBV20-1 to TRBJ2-1; TRBD2 might be the D (7 bases). The CDR3 has 13 residues. The V and J ends lost 8 bases and 6 bases respectively, with 17 bases between them. Per germline, CDR1 DFQATT and CDR2 SNEGSKA (reference sequence). Here the CDR3 reads CSTSQGGGNEQFF. CDR3 sequence (DNA): TGCAGTACCTCTCAGGGAGGGGGCAATGAGCAGTTCTTC.

This clonotype was seen ten or more times. The genes are TRBV20-1 and TRBJ2-3; the match to TRBD2 covers 12 bases. The V gene's germline CDR1 is DFQATT and CDR2 SNEGSKA (reference sequence). The CDR3 has 15 residues. The V and J ends lost 3 bases and 4 bases, in that order; junction bases with no gene match: 5. The CDR3 loop is CSASRLAGVADTQYF. In nucleotides, the CDR3 is TGCAGTGCTAGTAGACTAGCGGGAGTCGCAGATACGCAGTATTTT.

This clonotype was seen many times. This chain uses TRBV30 with TRBJ2-7, with TRBD1 matching over 8 bases. This CDR3 has 15 residues. The germline CDR1 and CDR2 sequences are GTSNPN and SVGIG (reference sequence). V lost 2 bases and J lost 6; bases outside the gene matches: 12. CDR3 DNA: TGTGCCTGGAGTAAATACCCGGACAGGGCGGGCGAGCAGTACTTC. It encodes CAWSKYPDRAGEQYF.

Worth noting for this clonotype: This may stem from a read error, because a much larger clone lies one nucleotide away. This likely comes from a read error, as the CDR3 has no conserved phenylalanine or tryptophan at its end. The chain has TRBV7-2 and TRBJ1-1; 9 bases are a match to TRBD1. CDR3 length: 14 amino acids. In germline, CDR1 is SGHTA, CDR2 FQGNSA. Trimming at V came to 5 bases and at J to 6 bases, leaving 7 bases not matched to a gene. The CDR3 DNA reads as TGTGCCAGCAGCCGAAAAACAGGGGGCCCTGAAGCTTTCGTT. The encoded protein is CASSRKTGGPEAFV.

This clonotype appeared many times. V gene TRBV29-1 combines with J gene TRBJ1-2; no clear D. Per the germline V gene, CDR1 is SQVTM and CDR2 is ANQGSEA. Trimming took 3 bases from V and 0 from J, leaving 17 bases between them. This CDR3 is 16 amino acids long. The CDR3 sequence: CSVDRAGPSANYGYTF. In DNA, the CDR3 is TGCAGCGTTGATAGGGCAGGTCCCTCGGCTAACTATGGCTACACCTTC.

This clonotype was observed many times. V is TRBV20-1 and J is TRBJ1-6; D gene ambiguous. Trimming cost V 4 bases and J 3 bases, with 10 bases left between them. The CDR3 is 14 amino acids. Germline loops: CDR1 DFQATT, CDR2 SNEGSKA (reference sequence). Here the CDR3 DNA reads TGCAGTGCTAAGCGGCAGGTCTATAATTCACCCCTCCACTTT. It translates to CSAKRQVYNSPLHF.

This clonotype occurred many times. V and J are TRBV3-1 and TRBJ2-3, with D possibly being TRBD1 (5 bases). CDR1 is LGHDT and CDR2 is YNNKEL in the germline V gene (reference sequence). CDR3 length: 13 amino acids. V was shortened by 4 bases and J by 6 bases, with 11 bases between the two germline ends. The CDR3 bases are TGTGCCAGCAGCCTTTATAGGGGTGATACGCAGTATTTT. The encoded protein is CASSLYRGDTQYF.

This clonotype was counted at least ten times. The chain has TRBV3-1 and TRBJ2-7, with D uncertain. The germline V and J ends were trimmed by 3 bases and 3 bases, with 15 bases remaining between them. The length of the CDR3 is 15 residues. Germline V gene data show CDR1 as LGHDT and CDR2 as YNNKEL (reference sequence). CDR3 nucleotide sequence: TGTGCCAGCAGCCAGGATTCCACCCCCTACTACGAGCAGTACTTC. Translation gives CASSQDSTPYYEQYF.

Many counts were recorded for this clonotype. The J gene is TRBJ2-3, the V gene TRBV28; D tentatively fits TRBD1 or TRBD2 (5 bases each). Germline CDR1 reads MDHEN; CDR2 reads SYDVKM. The CDR3 consists of 16 residues. V gave up 3 bases and J gave up 8 bases, with 21 bases separating them. For the CDR3, the DNA is TGTGCCAGCAGTTTTCGGTCGTGGGGGATCTCGGGTACGCAGTATTTT. Translated: CASSFRSWGISGTQYF.

This clonotype has a count of ten or more. V and J are TRBV29-1 and TRBJ1-1; D unresolved. This CDR3 region has 13 residues. CDR1 SQVTM and CDR2 ANQGSEA come from the germline V gene. V was clipped by 4 bases and J by 4 bases, with 13 bases between them. CDR3 in DNA: TGCAGCGTTGTGAAGAACAGAGCCACTGAAGCTTTCTTT. This codes for CSVVKNRATEAFF. Full variable domain (remainder filled in from reference TRBV29-1 and TRBJ1-1): SAVISQKPSRDICQRGTSLTIQCQVDSQVTMMFWYRQQPGQSLTLIATANQGSEATYESGFVIDKFPISRPNLTFSTLTVSNMSPEDSSIYLCSVVKNRATEAFFGQGTRLTVV.

This clonotype was recorded at least ten times. This sequence joins TRBV20-1 and TRBJ2-5; 11 positions match TRBD2. Germline V gene data show CDR1 as DFQATT and CDR2 as SNEGSKA (reference sequence). The CDR3 has 17 residues. J was trimmed by 4 bases and V by 6 bases; bases with no gene match: 16. The CDR3 DNA follows: TGCAGTGCGGCAAAGGGGCTAGCGGGAGGAGGTCGAGAGACCCAGTACTTC. Translating it yields CSAAKGLAGGGRETQYF.